This TCR beta chain was captured by sequencing in a study of T cells after posttransplantation cyclophosphamide. Germline CDR1 and CDR2: MDHEN and SYDVKM. The CDR3 has 18 amino acids. The ends lost 3 bases at V and 0 bases at J; junction bases unmatched: 11. This clone occurred many times. TCRdb's copy holds only in-frame clones and misses some; the assay was immunoSEQ multiplex PCR. The sample yields some 40,000 clones, without any singletons. The chain uses TRBV28 and TRBJ2-1, with TRBD2 matching 7 bases. The source material was PBMCs. The TCR was taken from a woman in her fifties or sixties in good health and a related stem cell transplant donor. The CDR3 bases are TGTGCCAGCAGTTTCCCGACTAGCCTCAAGAGCTCCTACAATGAGCAGTTCTTC. It translates to CASSFPTSLKSSYNEQFF.